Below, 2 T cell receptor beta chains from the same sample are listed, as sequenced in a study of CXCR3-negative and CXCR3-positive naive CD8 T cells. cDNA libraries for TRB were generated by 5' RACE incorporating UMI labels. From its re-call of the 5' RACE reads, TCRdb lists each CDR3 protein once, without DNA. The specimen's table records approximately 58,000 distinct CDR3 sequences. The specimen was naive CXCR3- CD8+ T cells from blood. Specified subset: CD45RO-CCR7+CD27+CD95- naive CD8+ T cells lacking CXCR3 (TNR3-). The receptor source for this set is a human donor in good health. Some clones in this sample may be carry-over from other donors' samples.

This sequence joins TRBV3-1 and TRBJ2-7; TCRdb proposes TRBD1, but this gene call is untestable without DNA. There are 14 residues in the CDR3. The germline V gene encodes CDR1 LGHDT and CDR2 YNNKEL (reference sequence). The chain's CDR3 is CASSPRGSVYEQYF.

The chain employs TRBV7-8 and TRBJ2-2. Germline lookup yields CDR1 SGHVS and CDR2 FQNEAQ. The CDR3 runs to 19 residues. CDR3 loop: CASSLRPTMAEKNTGELFF.